These T cell receptor beta chains were read from a single sample in a study of T-cell memory formation after mild COVID-19. Each CDR3 protein gets one entry after TCRdb re-called the 5' RACE reads with MiXCR. Of tens of thousands of distinct CDR3 sequences listed, approximately 15% were seen once; the top ten hold 25% to 35%. Sequences were obtained from PBMCs or a T cell subset sorted from them (not recorded which). The receptors were sampled from an adult woman who had mild COVID-19 (a few samples of this study predate the infection). Cell type and time point are not known. Each CDR3 is given with its conserved first and last residue. The order of the fields is J gene, V gene, D gene, clone size, CDR3 DNA, CDR3 protein. The D gene is left open where the match is weak. Clone size is given for some rows only: seen once, a few or many times, or a class if the clone is expanded.

j_gene: TRBJ2-1; v_gene: TRBV7-3; d_gene: TRBD1; abundance: -; CDR3nt: TGTGCCAGCAGCTCGACAGGGGGCATATACAATGAGCAGTTCTTC; CDR3aa: CASSSTGGIYNEQFF
j_gene: TRBJ2-3; v_gene: TRBV27; d_gene: -; abundance: -; CDR3nt: TGTGCCAGCAGTTTATTGGCGGTAGGGGCGGTCTCTCGGCATGGGGATACGCAGTATTTT; CDR3aa: CASSLLAVGAVSRHGDTQYF
j_gene: TRBJ2-1; v_gene: TRBV7-9; d_gene: -; abundance: few; CDR3nt: TGTGCCAGCAGCTCGAGAGGGGAGTGGGGCTACAATGAGCAGTTCTTC; CDR3aa: CASSSRGEWGYNEQFF
j_gene: TRBJ2-7; v_gene: TRBV27; d_gene: -; abundance: -; CDR3nt: TGTGCCAGCAGTTTCGGAGGGGGGCACCCGGGGGAGCAGTACTTC; CDR3aa: CASSFGGGHPGEQYF
j_gene: TRBJ2-1; v_gene: TRBV4-3; d_gene: -; abundance: few; CDR3nt: TGCGCCAGCAGCCACGAAACGGCTAGTTACAATGAGCAGTTCTTC; CDR3aa: CASSHETASYNEQFF
j_gene: TRBJ2-1; v_gene: TRBV2; d_gene: TRBD1; abundance: -; CDR3nt: TGTGCCAGCAGCGCGGGACAGGGAGGGCGCAATGAGCAGTTCTTC; CDR3aa: CASSAGQGGRNEQFF
j_gene: TRBJ1-5; v_gene: TRBV7-9; d_gene: TRBD1; abundance: few; CDR3nt: TGTGCCAGCAGCTTAGGACAGGGCGGTCAGCCCCAGCATTTT; CDR3aa: CASSLGQGGQPQHF
j_gene: TRBJ1-2; v_gene: TRBV12-3/TRBV12-4; d_gene: -; abundance: once; CDR3nt: TGTGCCAGCAGTTTTGCAGGGACGGGGGGCTACACCTTC; CDR3aa: CASSFAGTGGYTF
j_gene: TRBJ2-5; v_gene: TRBV7-9; d_gene: TRBD2; abundance: few; CDR3nt: TGTGCCAGCAGCCCCCCTAGCGGGGGTTCACAAGAGACCCAGTACTTC; CDR3aa: CASSPPSGGSQETQYF
j_gene: TRBJ2-7; v_gene: TRBV6-5; d_gene: -; abundance: many; CDR3nt: TGTGCCAGCAGTGTCAGCTACGAGCAGTACTTC; CDR3aa: CASSVSYEQYF
j_gene: TRBJ2-6; v_gene: TRBV7-9; d_gene: -; abundance: few; CDR3nt: TGTGCCAGCAGCCCCCACTGGGGAGACTCTGGGGCCAACGTCCTGACTTTC; CDR3aa: CASSPHWGDSGANVLTF
j_gene: TRBJ2-2; v_gene: TRBV5-1; d_gene: -; abundance: -; CDR3nt: TGCGCCAGCAGCTTCACAGACACCGGGGAGCTGTTTTTT; CDR3aa: CASSFTDTGELFF
j_gene: TRBJ2-1; v_gene: TRBV11-1; d_gene: -; abundance: many; CDR3nt: TGTGCCAGCAGCCGAGTGCCGGTACAGGGTTTCAATGAGCAGTTCTTC; CDR3aa: CASSRVPVQGFNEQFF
j_gene: TRBJ2-3; v_gene: TRBV19; d_gene: -; abundance: -; CDR3nt: TGTGCCAGTCATGAACGATCCACAGATACGCAGTATTTT; CDR3aa: CASHERSTDTQYF
j_gene: TRBJ2-2; v_gene: TRBV24-1; d_gene: -; abundance: few; CDR3nt: TGTGCCACCAGTGATCACGTATATTCCGGGGAGCTGTTTTTT; CDR3aa: CATSDHVYSGELFF
j_gene: TRBJ2-5; v_gene: TRBV29-1; d_gene: -; abundance: -; CDR3nt: TGCAGCGTTGTAGGGACGACAAGGGACCAAGAGACCCAGTACTTC; CDR3aa: CSVVGTTRDQETQYF
j_gene: TRBJ2-3; v_gene: TRBV4-1; d_gene: -; abundance: few; CDR3nt: TGCGCCAGCAGCCAAGACTCAGGGTTGGCAGATACGCAGTATTTT; CDR3aa: CASSQDSGLADTQYF
j_gene: TRBJ1-6; v_gene: TRBV27; d_gene: -; abundance: -; CDR3nt: TGTGCCAGCAGCCACACAGACTCCTATAATTCACCCCTCCACTTT; CDR3aa: CASSHTDSYNSPLHF
j_gene: TRBJ1-5; v_gene: TRBV20-1; d_gene: TRBD1; abundance: -; CDR3nt: TGCAGTGCTGGACCCGGGACAGGGATTCAGCCCCAGCATTTT; CDR3aa: CSAGPGTGIQPQHF
j_gene: TRBJ1-1; v_gene: TRBV20-1; d_gene: TRBD1; abundance: once; CDR3nt: TGCAGTGCTAGATCGGACAGGGCCTCTACTGAAGCTTTCTTT; CDR3aa: CSARSDRASTEAFF
j_gene: TRBJ2-1; v_gene: TRBV2; d_gene: -; abundance: -; CDR3nt: TGTGCCACCATTGATAGGCATGAGCAGTTCTTC; CDR3aa: CATIDRHEQFF
j_gene: TRBJ2-2; v_gene: TRBV6-5; d_gene: -; abundance: many; CDR3nt: TGTGCCAGCAGTACGAGGGTTCGCGACACCGGGGAGCTGTTTTTT; CDR3aa: CASSTRVRDTGELFF
j_gene: TRBJ2-1; v_gene: TRBV11-2; d_gene: -; abundance: once; CDR3nt: TGTGCCAGCAGCCTCACCGGGACTCTGAGCAATGAGCAGTTCTTC; CDR3aa: CASSLTGTLSNEQFF
j_gene: TRBJ2-1; v_gene: TRBV19; d_gene: -; abundance: -; CDR3nt: TGTGCCAGTAGTATCGGGGCCTACAATGAGCAGTTCTTC; CDR3aa: CASSIGAYNEQFF
j_gene: TRBJ1-4; v_gene: TRBV12-3/TRBV12-4; d_gene: TRBD1; abundance: -; CDR3nt: TGTGCCAGCAGTTTCGGGACAGGCCATGAAAAACTGTTTTTT; CDR3aa: CASSFGTGHEKLFF
j_gene: TRBJ1-1; v_gene: TRBV19; d_gene: -; abundance: few; CDR3nt: TGTGCCAGTAGCCCAGATATAAGGGTTAATGAAGCTTTCTTT; CDR3aa: CASSPDIRVNEAFF
j_gene: TRBJ2-7; v_gene: TRBV27; d_gene: -; abundance: -; CDR3nt: TGTGCCAGCAGTTCGGGACCAGCGGAGTACTTC; CDR3aa: CASSSGPAEYF
j_gene: TRBJ2-1; v_gene: TRBV20-1; d_gene: -; abundance: few; CDR3nt: TGCAGTGCTCGAGATTCTGACGGGAAGTGGCTCAATGAGCAGTTCTTC; CDR3aa: CSARDSDGKWLNEQFF
j_gene: TRBJ1-5; v_gene: TRBV4-2; d_gene: -; abundance: -; CDR3nt: TGTGCCAGCAGCCAAGATGGGGGAGGGAATCAGCCCCAGCATTTT; CDR3aa: CASSQDGGGNQPQHF
j_gene: TRBJ1-4; v_gene: TRBV6-5; d_gene: -; abundance: many; CDR3nt: TGTGCCAGCAGTCCTCGGGACCTGGGGGAAAAACTGTTTTTT; CDR3aa: CASSPRDLGEKLFF
j_gene: TRBJ2-3; v_gene: TRBV7-9; d_gene: -; abundance: many; CDR3nt: TGTGCCAGCAACTTTTCTCCCCGGCGGGCTGATACGCAGTATTTT; CDR3aa: CASNFSPRRADTQYF
j_gene: TRBJ2-3; v_gene: TRBV5-1; d_gene: TRBD1; abundance: -; CDR3nt: TGCGCCAGCAGCGTGGGACAGTATCGCACAGATACGCAGTATTTT; CDR3aa: CASSVGQYRTDTQYF
j_gene: TRBJ2-1; v_gene: TRBV7-8; d_gene: TRBD2; abundance: many; CDR3nt: TGTGCCAGCAGCCCCACCCCGGGACTAGCGGGAGGGAGCTCCTACAATGAGCAGTTCTTC; CDR3aa: CASSPTPGLAGGSSYNEQFF